The rows below give T cell receptor beta chains drawn from one sample of a study of shared clonotypes between healthy human individuals. Sequencing was performed with immunoSEQ multiplex PCR; in TCRdb, only in-frame clones are kept and a portion is missing. The table lists about 1,800,000 clones, over 85% of them singletons, with under 1.5% in the top ten. The specimen sequenced was naive CD8+ T cells sorted from blood. The receptor source for this set is a man between 18 and 35 years old in good health. Each CDR3 is given with its conserved first and last residue. A D gene is named only where the DNA matches it firmly. Rows give clone size only sometimes, using once, few, many, or a class for an expanded clone.

size,V,J,D,DNA,CDR3
.,TRBV9,TRBJ2-3,.,TGTGCCAGCAGCCCTGATTTTATGGAGGGGGCGGCCCTGGCCGAAGTCACAGATACGCAGTATTTT,CASSPDFMEGAALAEVTDTQYF
.,TRBV4-3,TRBJ2-7,TRBD2,TGCGCCAGCAGCCAGCGACTAGCGGGTGACGACAATTTTTTCTACGAGCAGTACTTC,CASSQRLAGDDNFFYEQYF
once,TRBV6-5,TRBJ2-2,.,TGTGCCAGCAGTGCCGGGATCGGGGAGCTGTTTTTT,CASSAGIGELFF
.,TRBV7-8,TRBJ2-5,.,TGTGCCAGCTGGGCGGGTGGGGAGACCCAGTACTTC,CASWAGGETQYF
.,TRBV4-1,TRBJ1-1,.,TGCGCCAGCAGCCAACCAGGACTCATGAACACTGAAGCTTTCTTT,CASSQPGLMNTEAFF
.,TRBV7-9,TRBJ2-3,.,TGTGCCAGCAGCCAGGGTACAGATACGCAGTATTTT,CASSQGTDTQYF
.,TRBV2,TRBJ1-6,.,TGTGCCAGCAGTGTCTCCTATAATTCACCCCTCCACTTT,CASSVSYNSPLHF
once,TRBV20-1,TRBJ2-1,.,TGCAGTGCTAAACGCAATGAGCAGTTCTTC,CSAKRNEQFF
.,TRBV5-4,TRBJ2-7,TRBD2,TGTGCCAGCAGTAATAGCGGGAGCCCCTACGAGCAGTACTTC,CASSNSGSPYEQYF
.,TRBV19,TRBJ2-1,.,TGTGCCAGTAGTAAGGGTTACAATGAGCAGTTCTTC,CASSKGYNEQFF
.,TRBV25-1,TRBJ2-5,.,TGTGCCAGCAGTGAATTTCGGGCCGGGGAGACCCAGTACTTC,CASSEFRAGETQYF
.,TRBV2,TRBJ2-5,.,TGTGCCAGCAGAGGACAGTCCCAAGAGACCCAGTACTTC,CASRGQSQETQYF
.,TRBV6-5,TRBJ2-3,.,TGTGCCAGCAGTCAATATAACACAGATACGCAGTATTTT,CASSQYNTDTQYF
once,TRBV25-1,TRBJ2-2,TRBD2,TGTGCCAGCAGTCAGCGGGGGGCCGCTACCGGGGAGCTGTTTTTT,CASSQRGAATGELFF
.,TRBV4-1,TRBJ1-5,.,TGCGCCAGCAGCCAAGTTGCACGGAACAGCAATCAGCCCCAGCATTTT,CASSQVARNSNQPQHF
.,TRBV4-1,TRBJ2-7,.,TGCGCCAGCAGCCAGAGGAGCGCGGCCACCTACGAGCAGTACTTC,CASSQRSAATYEQYF
.,TRBV2,TRBJ2-5,.,TGTGCCAGCAGCTCGGAACAGCAAGAGACCCAGTACTTC,CASSSEQQETQYF
.,TRBV7-8,TRBJ2-7,TRBD1,TGTGCCAGCAGGTTGAAGACAGGGGACGAGCAGTACTTC,CASRLKTGDEQYF
.,TRBV5-1,TRBJ2-3,.,TGCGCCAGCAGCTTTACTGTCGGCTTGGAATCAGGGTATGAGGCAGATACGCAGTATTTT,CASSFTVGLESGYEADTQYF
few,TRBV27,TRBJ2-2,.,TGTGCCAGCAGTTTTTACACCGGGGAGCTGTTTTTT,CASSFYTGELFF
.,TRBV6-6,TRBJ2-3,.,TGTGCCACCGAACGGGACTCCCGGGACCACACAGATACGCAGTATTTT,CATERDSRDHTDTQYF
.,TRBV11-1,TRBJ2-7,TRBD1,TGTGCCAGCAGCTTGACAGGGTCCTCGGTCGAGCAGTACTTC,CASSLTGSSVEQYF
.,TRBV18,TRBJ1-1,TRBD1,TGTGCCAGCTCACCCGACACAGGGGGCCCTGAAGCTTTCTTT,CASSPDTGGPEAFF
.,TRBV4-1,TRBJ2-4,.,TGCGCCAGCAGCCAAGGGATAGCCAAAAACATTCAGTACTTC,CASSQGIAKNIQYF
.,TRBV5-8,TRBJ2-7,TRBD2,TGTGCCAGCAGCTTGGGGGCGGGGGAGCAACAGTACTTC,CASSLGAGEQQYF
.,TRBV27,TRBJ2-7,.,TGTGCCAGCAGTCTCCTTACCCCCGGACGTCTCTACGAGCAGTACTTC,CASSLLTPGRLYEQYF
.,TRBV11-2,TRBJ2-7,TRBD2,TGTGCCAGCAGCTTAGATTGGGAAGCGGGAGGGGAATACGAGCAGTACTTC,CASSLDWEAGGEYEQYF
.,TRBV7-8,TRBJ2-7,.,TGTGCCAGCAGCTTAGTTGGGAGCTCCTACGAGCAGTACTTC,CASSLVGSSYEQYF
.,TRBV6-1,TRBJ1-2,.,TGTGCCAGCAGCCCGCCGGGGGATCATGGCTACACCTTC,CASSPPGDHGYTF
once,TRBV27,TRBJ2-7,TRBD2,TGTGCCAGCAGACCCAGCGGGGGGGTCTCCTACGAGCAGTACTTC,CASRPSGGVSYEQYF
.,TRBV7-9,TRBJ2-1,.,TGTGCCAGCAGCCCCCGATACGATTACAATGAGCAGTTCTTC,CASSPRYDYNEQFF
.,TRBV6-5,TRBJ1-4,.,TGTGCCAGCAGTACGGTCCAGGGAGACGAAAAACTGTTTTTT,CASSTVQGDEKLFF
once,TRBV4-3,TRBJ2-7,TRBD2,TGCGCCAGCAGCCAAGGTCCGGCTAGCGGGAGCTACGAGCAGTACTTC,CASSQGPASGSYEQYF
.,TRBV9,TRBJ1-3,TRBD1,TGTGCCAGCAGCCGGGGACAGAGCTCTGGAAACACCATATATTTT,CASSRGQSSGNTIYF
.,TRBV7-9,TRBJ2-3,TRBD1,TGTGCCAGCAGCTCCCCGGACAGGGGTACAGATACGCAGTATTTT,CASSSPDRGTDTQYF
.,TRBV7-8,TRBJ2-4,TRBD2,TGTGCCAGCAGCGGGACTAGCGGTTCTAGAGATCAGTACTTC,CASSGTSGSRDQYF
.,TRBV6-5,TRBJ1-2,.,TGTGCCAGCAGATGGAGGACAGATAACTATGGCTACACCTTC,CASRWRTDNYGYTF
.,TRBV4-1,TRBJ1-6,TRBD1,TGCGCCAGCAGCCAGGTACAGGGGGATAATTCACCCCTCCACTTT,CASSQVQGDNSPLHF
.,TRBV5-1,TRBJ2-5,.,TGCGCCAGCAGCTTGGACGCTGGGCAAGAGACCCAGTACTTC,CASSLDAGQETQYF
.,TRBV6-5,TRBJ2-5,.,TGTGCCAGCAGTTACTCGAGGGATATCCAAGAGACCCAGTACTTC,CASSYSRDIQETQYF
.,TRBV6-5,TRBJ1-1,.,TGTGCCAGCATGGGAGGAGCCATGAACACTGAAGCTTTCTTT,CASMGGAMNTEAFF
.,TRBV27,TRBJ1-2,.,TGTGCCAGCAGTAGACATGGGGGGTGGAAGGATGGCTACACCTTC,CASSRHGGWKDGYTF
.,TRBV5-5,TRBJ2-7,TRBD1,TGTGCCAGCAGCCCGACAGGGGGCTCGTACGAGCAGTACTTC,CASSPTGGSYEQYF
.,TRBV13,TRBJ1-2,.,TGTGCCAGCAGCTTAGGACGGAGTCTTAACTATGGCTACACCTTC,CASSLGRSLNYGYTF
.,TRBV7-9,TRBJ2-2,TRBD1,TGTGCCAGCGGGGCCGGGACAGGCTACACCGGGGAGCTGTTTTTT,CASGAGTGYTGELFF
.,TRBV7-9,TRBJ2-7,.,TGTGCCAGCAGCGCCGGGACTCCACGTACCTACGAGCAGTACTTC,CASSAGTPRTYEQYF
.,TRBV9,TRBJ2-7,TRBD1,TGTGCCAGCAGCGCCGGGACAGGGAATGGCTACGAGCAGTACTTC,CASSAGTGNGYEQYF
.,TRBV5-1,TRBJ2-1,TRBD1,TGCGCCAGCAGGTCCGGGACAGGGACAGATGAGCAGTTCTTC,CASRSGTGTDEQFF
.,TRBV10-1,TRBJ1-1,.,TGCGCCAGCAGTGAGTCTTCCGGACTGAACACTGAAGCTTTCTTT,CASSESSGLNTEAFF
.,TRBV7-9,TRBJ2-1,.,TGTGCCAGCAGCGACTGGAGCGCCGCGGAGGATGAGCAGTTCTTC,CASSDWSAAEDEQFF
.,TRBV13,TRBJ2-3,TRBD1,TGTGCCAGCAGCTTAGCTCAGGGGGTTGATACGCAGTATTTT,CASSLAQGVDTQYF
.,TRBV9,TRBJ2-5,.,TGTGCCAGCAGCGTAGGGCAAGAGGGAGTACAAGAGACCCAGTACTTC,CASSVGQEGVQETQYF
.,TRBV4-3,TRBJ2-1,.,TGCGCCAGCAGCCAAGACTGGAGGCCGCGGGGAAATGAGCAGTTCTTC,CASSQDWRPRGNEQFF
.,TRBV4-1,TRBJ1-5,.,TGCGCCAGCAAGGGATTGGACAGCCAGCCCCAGCATTTT,CASKGLDSQPQHF